Given below is one T cell receptor beta chain in context. Its antigen is not identified. The source of the sample is a study of shared clonotypes between healthy human individuals. Findings and caveats of the study: Naive subsets, compared against memory subsets, generally had larger estimated richness values. In contrast to clonotypes shared by all four donors, non-shared clonotypes had lower generation probabilities.

Measured with immunoSEQ multiplex PCR; TCRdb has only the in-frame clones, and not every one. The sample shows about 610,000 clones, around 97% of them seen only once. The V end lost 0 bases, the J end lost 8 bases, and 15 bases lay between the germline ends. CDR1 is SNHLY and CDR2 is FYNNEI in the germline V gene. There are 15 residues in the CDR3. Everyone who donated was a Caucasian adult who lived in Nashville, Tennessee. The CD4+ fraction was divided into a CD45RA+ naive subset and a CD45RA-negative memory subset. The gene calls are TRBV2 and TRBJ2-3; a weak D match, TRBD2 (5 bases). The sample comprised naive CD4+ T cells sorted from blood. The subset is: CD45RA+ positively selected. This receptor was identified in a woman in her 30s in good health. CDR3 DNA: TGTGCCAGCAGTGAAGCGCTTCTTCGGGCGGGTACGCAGTATTTT. Encoded protein: CASSEALLRAGTQYF.